This T cell receptor (beta chain) was sequenced during a study of blood T cell repertoires in COVID-19. Across the whole study: Researchers got acute and convalescent COVID-19 samples from the United States, Italy and Spain.

Assay used: immunoSEQ multiplex PCR; TCRdb lists only in-frame clones, some missing. Among 150,000 or so clones listed, roughly nine tenths were seen once. The germline CDR1 and CDR2 sequences are MNHNY and SVGAGI (reference sequence). Losses at the gene ends were 5 bases for V and 4 bases for J; bases not matched to a gene: 4. The CDR3 length is 14 residues. This clonotype originated in a man in his 60s with active or convalescent COVID-19. The sample comprised peripheral blood. The J gene is TRBJ2-3, the V gene TRBV6-6, with TRBD1 matching 9 bases. The CDR3 is CASSPGQGSDTQYF. Here the CDR3 DNA reads TGTGCCAGCAGTCCGGGACAGGGTTCAGATACGCAGTATTTT.